These 23 T cell receptor beta chains share one sample of origin, sequenced in a study of regulatory T cells in long-lasting Graves disease. Construction of the TCR beta libraries employed iRepertoire HTBI primers in conjunction with Arm-PCR of CDR3 regions. TCRdb called the multiplex PCR reads again in MiXCR, with one record for every CDR3 protein. The repertoire holds about 300,000 distinct CDR3 sequences, 22% seen once, with roughly 56% in the top ten. This sample's time point: persistent/refractory GD, antithyroid drugs over 5 years with positive TRAb. After RNA was extracted from PBMCs, the TCR library was made from it. Sample: peripheral blood mononuclear cells (PBMCs), taken when the disease was refractory, from a patient treated with antithyroid drugs. All receptors come from a female donor with Graves disease.

The chain has TRBV20-1 and TRBJ2-7; TRBD2 agrees at 7 bases. The germline gives CDR1 DFQATT, CDR2 SNEGSKA (reference sequence). The CDR3 runs 12 residues. The V segment lost 7 bases and the J segment 4 bases; nucleotides outside the gene matches: 7. DNA for the CDR3: TGCAGTGTTGGGGGGGACTGGTACGAGCAGTACTTC. Protein sequence: CSVGGDWYEQYF.

V is TRBV30 and J is TRBJ1-1; no definite D call. This CDR3 is built from 13 residues. Germline V gives CDR1 GTSNPN, CDR2 SVGIG (reference sequence). The V gene lost 4 bases and the J gene lost 0 bases, with 9 bases spanning the gap. The CDR3 DNA is TGTGCCTGGACCCCTGGAATGAACACTGAAGCTTTCTTT. The encoded protein is CAWTPGMNTEAFF.

This clonotype has ten or more counts. The V gene is TRBV7-2, the J gene TRBJ1-5, with D possibly being TRBD1 (6 bases). CDR3 size: 15 residues. Germline-derived CDR1 and CDR2 are SGHTA and FQGNSA. Trimming removed 5 bases at V and 7 bases at J, with 18 bases between. CDR3 DNA: TGTGCCAGCAGCCTAACCGGGACACAGGGCCAGCCCCAGCATTTT. Encoded protein: CASSLTGTQGQPQHF.

The V gene is TRBV2, the J gene TRBJ2-3, with unresolved D. CDR1 is SNHLY, CDR2 FYNNEI, per germline. The CDR3 has 13 amino acids. V lost 6 bases and J 3 bases, leaving 10 bases between the germline ends. This CDR3 reads CASSFVGTDTQYF. The CDR3 DNA is TGTGCCAGCAGCTTCGTGGGGACAGATACGCAGTATTTT.

V is TRBV4-3 and J is TRBJ2-3; possibly TRBD1 or TRBD2 for D (5 bases each). The CDR3 has 15 residues. V was cut by 0 bases and J by 7 bases, with 14 bases left in between. Looked up from germline, CDR1 is LGHNA and CDR2 is YSLEER. CDR3 DNA: TGCGCCAGCAGCCAAGAGGGGGTGGGGATGTATACGCAGTATTTT. Translation gives CASSQEGVGMYTQYF.

The chain has TRBV28 and TRBJ2-7, with 8 nucleotides matching TRBD2. Germline V gene sequence: CDR1 MDHEN, CDR2 SYDVKM. CDR3 length equals 17 residues. V lost 2 bases and J lost 0; bases outside the gene matches: 9. CDR3 nucleotides: TGTGCCAGCAGTTTACAGGGGAAGGGACTAGGCTCCTACGAGCAGTACTTC. The encoded protein is CASSLQGKGLGSYEQYF.

This clonotype was seen a few times. J is TRBJ2-7 and V is TRBV7-2; 8 bases map to TRBD2. This CDR3 contains 14 residues. With 0 bases clipped from V and 5 bases from J, the junction kept 3 bases outside the gene matches. The germline CDR1 and CDR2 sequences are SGHTA and FQGNSA. CDR3 protein: CASSLASGTDEQYF. The CDR3 bases are TGTGCCAGCAGCTTAGCTAGCGGGACCGACGAGCAGTACTTC.

This clonotype appeared many times. This rearrangement joins TRBV6-1 to TRBJ1-2, with TRBD1 matching 7 bases. There are 16 residues in the CDR3. Germline trimming cut 5 bases from V and 4 bases from J; bases unmatched to any gene: 13. The germline V gene encodes CDR1 MNHNS and CDR2 SASEGT. DNA of the CDR3: TGTGCCAGCAGTCCCGGACAGGCCGTACCGTTCTATGGCTACACCTTC. As protein: CASSPGQAVPFYGYTF.

The chain employs TRBV2 and TRBJ2-7, with 7 bases aligning to TRBD2. The CDR3 is made up of 15 amino acids. Germline values: CDR1 SNHLY, CDR2 FYNNEI. The junction had 6 bases not matched to a gene; V was cut back by 4 bases and J by 0 bases. The CDR3 DNA follows: TGTGCCAGCAGTGTTAATCGGGACTACTCCTACGAGCAGTACTTC. Residues: CASSVNRDYSYEQYF.

The sample holds a few counts of this clonotype. At one boundary the junction diverges from the germline segment, which might be a read error. V usage is TRBV7-2 and J usage is TRBJ2-7, with D tentatively TRBD1 (5 bases). The CDR3 length is 13 residues. Germline-derived CDR1 and CDR2 are SGHTA and FQGNSA. CDR3 in amino acids: CASSPQGTYERYF. Here the CDR3 DNA reads TGTGCCAGCAGCCCCCAGGGTACCTACGAGCGGTACTTC.

The chain is built from TRBV27 and TRBJ1-6; D remains unclear. The CDR3 runs 12 residues. Germline V gene data show CDR1 as MNHEY and CDR2 as SMNVEV (reference sequence). Between the trimmed V and J ends, which lost 10 bases and 7 bases, there was a span of 11 bases. CDR3 in DNA: TGTGCCACCGGACTGACGAATTCACCCCTCCACTTT. Amino acids: CATGLTNSPLHF.

In its sample, this clonotype was seen once. The V and J genes are TRBV19 and TRBJ2-5; D ambiguous. Germline V gene lookup returns CDR1 LNHDA and CDR2 SQIVND (reference sequence). Trimming pared 5 bases from V and 1 base from J, leaving 11 bases between. CDR3 length: 14 amino acids. In DNA form, the CDR3 reads TGTGCCAGTAGTGGGGTCCTGGCCCAAGAGACCCAGTACTTC. Translating it yields CASSGVLAQETQYF.

This clonotype was recorded many times. The J gene is TRBJ2-7, the V gene TRBV6-1; 7 bases are shared with TRBD1. With 8 bases clipped from V and 4 bases from J, the junction kept 14 bases outside the gene matches. This CDR3 contains 15 residues. CDR1 is MNHNS, CDR2 SASEGT, per germline. CDR3 DNA: TGTGCCAGCCGCTACCTCGGGACAGAACTTTACGAGCAGTACTTC. It specifies CASRYLGTELYEQYF.

This clonotype appeared many times. This sequence joins TRBV20-1 and TRBJ2-7, with D maybe TRBD2 (5 bases). The CDR3 length is 13 residues. Trimming pared 1 base from V and 8 bases from J, leaving 15 bases between. CDR1 DFQATT and CDR2 SNEGSKA come from the germline V gene (reference sequence). In DNA form, the CDR3 reads TGCAGTGCTAGAGTACTAGTGGAGGAAAAGCAGTACTTC. The encoded protein is CSARVLVEEKQYF.

The CDR3 region has the DNA TGTGCCAGCAGCTCCACAGGGGGAGCGACAAGAGAGACCCAGTACTTC. Translated: CASSSTGGATRETQYF. The chain is built from TRBV5-6 and TRBJ2-5, with TRBD1 matching 8 bases. The trim removed 3 bases at V and 4 bases at J, leaving 11 bases unmatched. Germline values: CDR1 SGHDT, CDR2 YYEEEE. The CDR3 is 16 amino acids.

The chain recombines TRBV7-2 with TRBJ2-7; D is undetermined. Germline CDR1 SGHTA, CDR2 FQGNSA. The CDR3 has 13 amino acids. Trimming pared 5 bases from V and 0 bases from J, leaving 8 bases between. CDR3 amino acids: CASSPTYSYEQYF. DNA for the CDR3: TGTGCCAGCAGCCCAACCTACTCCTACGAGCAGTACTTC.

The chain links TRBV5-1 to TRBJ2-2; D is possibly TRBD1 or TRBD2 (5 bases each). The CDR3 is made up of 14 amino acids. Trimming removed 1 base at V and 2 bases at J, with 6 bases between. Germline loops: CDR1 SGHRS, CDR2 YFSETQ. CDR3 residues: CASSLWDNTGELFF. The CDR3 DNA follows: TGCGCCAGCAGCTTGTGGGACAACACCGGGGAGCTGTTTTTT.

CDR3: CSAGPGLGATEAFF. The CDR3 DNA reads TGCAGTGCGGGCCCGGGACTAGGGGCCACTGAAGCTTTCTTT. The J gene is TRBJ1-1, the V gene TRBV20-1; TRBD1 might be the D (5 bases). Trimming took off 6 bases at V and 4 bases at J, with 18 bases between the two ends. Germline assignment: CDR1 DFQATT and CDR2 SNEGSKA (reference sequence). The CDR3 runs to 14 residues.

The CDR3 DNA sequence: TGTGCCAGCAGTCGAGGACTAGCGGGTCTCACAGATACGCAGTATTTT. This translates into CASSRGLAGLTDTQYF. The chain recombines TRBV6-2 or TRBV6-3 with TRBJ2-3; 11 bases are shared with TRBD2. V lost 5 bases and J lost 2; bases outside the gene matches: 6. The CDR3 has 16 amino acids. The V gene's germline CDR1 is MNHEY and CDR2 SVGEGT.

This clonotype was observed at least ten times. The chain couples TRBV30 to TRBJ1-1, with D hard to call. The CDR3 spans 10 residues. Trimming removed 3 bases from V and 5 bases from J, with 4 bases in between. Germline values: CDR1 GTSNPN, CDR2 SVGIG (reference sequence). The CDR3 loop is CAWSRTEAFF. The CDR3, as DNA: TGTGCCTGGAGCAGGACTGAAGCTTTCTTT. Full variable domain (rest looked up from reference TRBV30 and TRBJ1-1): SQTIHQWPATLVQPVGSPLSLECTVEGTSNPNLYWYRQAAGRGLQLLFYSVGIGQISSEVPQNLSASRPQDRQFILSSKKLLLSDSGFYLCAWSRTEAFFGQGTRLTVV.

This chain uses TRBV6-2 or TRBV6-3 with TRBJ2-7, with D hard to call. V lost 4 bases, J lost 2 bases, and 9 bases lay in between. The CDR3 runs to 13 residues. Germline values: CDR1 MNHEY, CDR2 SVGEGT. CDR3 DNA: TGTGCCAGCAGTTCCGATAATACCTACGAGCAGTACTTC. Its translation is CASSSDNTYEQYF.

The V and J genes are TRBV6-9 and TRBJ2-7, with D unresolved. Deletions cut 3 bases from V and 2 bases from J, with 11 bases between. The CDR3 runs to 14 residues. Looked up from germline, CDR1 is MNHGY and CDR2 is SVAAGI. The CDR3 reads CASSYLGPTYEQYF. The CDR3 DNA reads TGTGCCAGCAGTTACCTTGGCCCCACCTACGAGCAGTACTTC.

The chain links TRBV9 to TRBJ2-7; D uncertain. The CDR3 has 12 amino acids. CDR1 and CDR2 (germline): SGDLS, YYNGEE. Trimming took 3 bases from V and 7 from J, leaving 11 bases between them. The CDR3 loop reads CASSATVGEQYF. In DNA, the CDR3 is TGTGCCAGCAGCGCAACGGTAGGGGAGCAGTACTTC.